Presented here are 21 T cell receptor beta chains from one specimen sequenced in a study of cytomegalovirus exposure and HLA in healthy donors. The assay was immunoSEQ multiplex PCR, and TCRdb's table has in-frame clones only and misses some. The sample shows some 88,000 clones, 95% to 98% of them seen only once. Sequencing was performed on PBMCs. These receptors all stem from a man between 18 and 35 years old in good health and CMV-seronegative.

The chain uses TRBV27 and TRBJ2-6; no definite D call. This CDR3 is 14 amino acids long. Between the trimmed V and J ends, which lost 6 bases and 0 bases, there was a span of 6 bases. Germline V gene data show CDR1 as MNHEY and CDR2 as SMNVEV (reference sequence). The CDR3 here is CASRANSGANVLTF. The CDR3 DNA is TGTGCCAGCAGAGCCAACTCTGGGGCCAACGTCCTGACTTTC.

The rearrangement links TRBV28 to TRBJ2-7; the match to TRBD1 covers 7 bases. Germline trimming cut 4 bases from V and 3 bases from J; bases unmatched to any gene: 9. This CDR3 spans 15 amino acids. Germline assignment: CDR1 MDHEN and CDR2 SYDVKM. The CDR3 protein is CASSYTEGAYYEQYF. In nucleotides, the CDR3 is TGTGCCAGCAGTTACACCGAGGGGGCCTACTACGAGCAGTACTTC.

The rearrangement links TRBV14 to TRBJ2-5; 7 bases map to TRBD1. Germline V CDR1 and CDR2: SGHDN, FVKESK. With V trimmed by 2 bases and J by 3 bases, 0 bases remained unmatched. The CDR3 loop spans 13 amino acids. The CDR3 loop is CASSQTGEETQYF. The CDR3 nucleotides are TGTGCCAGCAGCCAAACAGGGGAAGAGACCCAGTACTTC. The variable domain in full, completed from reference TRBV14 and TRBJ2-5, reads EAGVTQFPSHSVIEKGQTVTLRCDPISGHDNLYWYRRVMGKEIKFLLHFVKESKQDESGMPNNRFLAERTGGTYSTLKVQPAELEDSGVYFCASSQTGEETQYFGPGTRLLVL.

V usage is TRBV5-6 and J usage is TRBJ2-7; 9 nucleotides match TRBD2. Germline CDR1 is SGHDT and CDR2 is YYEEEE. The CDR3 has 16 amino acids. V shed 0 bases, J shed 6 bases, and the junction held 10 bases outside the gene matches. CDR3 in DNA: TGTGCCAGCAGCTTGGCGGCTAGCGGGATCCTTGGCGAGCAGTACGTC. It yields the protein CASSLAASGILGEQYV.

The V and J genes are TRBV18 and TRBJ1-5, with D possibly matching TRBD1 (6 bases). V was pared by 2 bases and J by 2 bases, with 7 bases between. Per germline, CDR1 KGHSH and CDR2 LQKENI. The CDR3 totals 14 residues. In DNA form, the CDR3 reads TGTGCCAGCTCACCAGGGGGCGGCAATCAGCCCCAGCATTTT. Translation gives CASSPGGGNQPQHF.

The chain combines TRBV7-6 with TRBJ2-5; 7 bases are a match to TRBD2. The V and J ends lost 1 base and 3 bases, in that order; junction bases with no gene match: 11. The CDR3 covers 17 residues. Germline loops: CDR1 SGHVS, CDR2 FNYEAQ. The CDR3 is CASSLGVSGGGEETQYF. The CDR3 DNA follows: TGTGCCAGCAGCTTAGGCGTTTCGGGAGGTGGGGAAGAGACCCAGTACTTC.

The chain employs TRBV7-2 and TRBJ2-2, with D possibly TRBD1 on 6 matching bases. The germline CDR1 and CDR2 sequences are SGHTA and FQGNSA. V was pared by 2 bases and J by 5 bases, with 12 bases between. This CDR3 comprises 15 residues. CDR3 residues: CASSLYDRTTGELFF. The CDR3 region has the DNA TGTGCCAGCAGCTTATACGACAGGACTACCGGGGAGCTGTTTTTT.

J is TRBJ1-5 and V is TRBV19; possible D gene TRBD1, 6 bases. This CDR3 has 14 amino acids. Germline CDR1 reads LNHDA; CDR2 reads SQIVND (reference sequence). The V end was cut by 5 bases, the J end by 1 base, with 9 bases between. The CDR3 DNA follows: TGTGCCAGTAGTGTCGGACAGAGCAATCAGCCCCAGCATTTT. Translating it yields CASSVGQSNQPQHF.

CDR3 nucleotide sequence: TGTGCCAGCAGAATTGGGACAGGGTGGGTCGATGAGCAGTTCTTC. This encodes CASRIGTGWVDEQFF. The chain employs TRBV28 and TRBJ2-1; 9 positions agree with TRBD1. Unmatched junction bases numbered 11, after V lost 6 bases and J lost 8 bases. Germline loops: CDR1 MDHEN, CDR2 SYDVKM. This CDR3 is built from 15 residues.

This chain connects TRBV30 to TRBJ2-4; 9 positions agree with TRBD1. The CDR3 totals 13 residues. The ends lost 2 bases at V and 6 bases at J; junction bases unmatched: 2. Germline V lookup: CDR1 GTSNPN, CDR2 SVGIG (reference sequence). The CDR3 coding sequence is TGTGCCTGGAGTTGGGACAGGGTAAACATTCAGTACTTC. Its translation: CAWSWDRVNIQYF.

The chain recombines TRBV21-1 with TRBJ1-2; TRBD1 is the table's D call and was not checked against the DNA. TRBV21-1 is a pseudogene. The CDR3 has 9 amino acids. CDR3 region: CVGDYGYTF. The CDR3 nucleotides read TGTGTAGGGGACTATGGCTACACCTTC.

The chain joins TRBV2 to TRBJ1-1; D is ambiguous. This CDR3 contains 12 residues. The V end was cut by 4 bases, the J end by 7 bases, with 10 bases between. Germline V lookup: CDR1 SNHLY, CDR2 FYNNEI. The CDR3 here is CASSGGRGEAFF. The CDR3 bases are TGTGCCAGCAGTGGTGGGCGGGGTGAAGCTTTCTTT. The complete variable domain, with remaining parts taken from reference TRBV2 and TRBJ1-1, reads EPEVTQTPSHQVTQMGQEVILRCVPISNHLYFYWYRQILGQKVEFLVSFYNNEISEKSEIFDDQFSVERPDGSNFTLKIRSTKLEDSAMYFCASSGGRGEAFFGQGTRLTVV.

Concerning this clone itself: One end of the junction does not line up with germline, which may come from a read error. This sequence joins TRBV28 and TRBJ1-1; 10 bases line up with TRBD1. The V gene's germline CDR1 is MDHEN and CDR2 SYDVKM. The CDR3 sequence is 14 residues long. The DNA of the CDR3 is TGCGAGGCTAGGGACAGGGGCATTAACACTGAAGCTTTCTTT. Protein sequence: CEARDRGINTEAFF.

The V and J genes are TRBV5-1 and TRBJ2-1; 14 bases align to TRBD2. The CDR3 has 16 amino acids. Germline CDR1 reads SGHRS; CDR2 reads YFSETQ. V gave up 2 bases and J gave up 8 bases; unmatched junction bases: 6. The CDR3 sequence: CASSFGTSGSGDEQFF. The CDR3 DNA reads as TGCGCCAGCAGCTTCGGGACTAGCGGGAGTGGGGATGAGCAGTTCTTC.

The gene calls are TRBV5-1 and TRBJ2-5; maybe TRBD2 (6 bases). Trimming took 0 bases from V and 1 from J, leaving 10 bases between them. The germline CDR1 and CDR2 sequences are SGHRS and YFSETQ. The CDR3 extends over 15 amino acids. CDR3 sequence: CASSLGEAGQETQYF. The DNA of the CDR3 is TGCGCCAGCAGCTTGGGGGAGGCTGGCCAAGAGACCCAGTACTTC.

This clone was seen a single time. This rearrangement joins TRBV6-1 to TRBJ1-1; possible D gene TRBD1, 6 bases. CDR1 is MNHNS, CDR2 SASEGT, per germline. There are 11 residues in the CDR3. V lost 8 bases to trimming and J lost 8 bases, with 12 bases between them. CDR3 coding DNA: TGTGCCAGCGGGGAGGGGGGAGAAGCTTTCTTT. Amino acid sequence: CASGEGGEAFF.

The CDR3, as DNA: TGTGCCAGCAGCTTAACCACAGGGTACGAGCAGTACTTC. Encoded protein: CASSLTTGYEQYF. The V call is TRBV7-3, the J call TRBJ2-7; TRBD1 is a possible D gene (6 bases). CDR3 length: 13 residues. Trimming cost V 0 bases and J 4 bases, with 7 bases left between them. CDR1 is SGHTA, CDR2 FQGTGA, per germline.

The V and J genes are TRBV2 and TRBJ2-4; 8 bases agree with TRBD2. CDR3 size: 14 residues. Unmatched junction bases numbered 4, after V lost 7 bases and J lost 2 bases. Germline CDR1 SNHLY, CDR2 FYNNEI. In DNA, the CDR3 is TGTGCCAGCAAGCGGGAGTCGACCAAAAACATTCAGTACTTC. Amino acids: CASKRESTKNIQYF. The complete variable domain, with remaining parts taken from reference TRBV2 and TRBJ2-4, reads EPEVTQTPSHQVTQMGQEVILRCVPISNHLYFYWYRQILGQKVEFLVSFYNNEISEKSEIFDDQFSVERPDGSNFTLKIRSTKLEDSAMYFCASKRESTKNIQYFGAGTRLSVL.

The chain employs TRBV18 and TRBJ2-1; D unclear. CDR3 length: 15 residues. Germline V gene data show CDR1 as KGHSH and CDR2 as LQKENI. V was trimmed by 1 base and J by 0 bases, leaving 7 bases between them. The CDR3 coding sequence is TGTGCCAGCTCACCACTAGTTAGCTCCTACAATGAGCAGTTCTTC. Its protein is CASSPLVSSYNEQFF.

The chain has TRBV27 and TRBJ1-2, with a weak D call TRBD1 (5 bases). The CDR3 is 16 amino acids. V was trimmed by 3 bases and J by 4 bases, leaving 18 bases between them. CDR1 and CDR2 from the germline V gene are MNHEY and SMNVEV (reference sequence). The CDR3: CASSFGGEVPLYGYTF. CDR3 in DNA: TGTGCCAGCAGTTTCGGGGGGGAGGTTCCCCTCTATGGCTACACCTTC.

In this sample, this clone turned up once. The J gene is TRBJ2-5, the V gene TRBV4-2; TRBD2 matches at 10 bases. With 1 base clipped from V and 4 bases from J, the junction kept 3 bases outside the gene matches. CDR3 size: 15 residues. Germline V gives CDR1 LGHNA, CDR2 YNFKEQ. The CDR3 reads CASSQGPSGRETQYF. Here the CDR3 DNA reads TGTGCCAGCAGCCAAGGCCCTAGCGGGAGAGAGACCCAGTACTTC.